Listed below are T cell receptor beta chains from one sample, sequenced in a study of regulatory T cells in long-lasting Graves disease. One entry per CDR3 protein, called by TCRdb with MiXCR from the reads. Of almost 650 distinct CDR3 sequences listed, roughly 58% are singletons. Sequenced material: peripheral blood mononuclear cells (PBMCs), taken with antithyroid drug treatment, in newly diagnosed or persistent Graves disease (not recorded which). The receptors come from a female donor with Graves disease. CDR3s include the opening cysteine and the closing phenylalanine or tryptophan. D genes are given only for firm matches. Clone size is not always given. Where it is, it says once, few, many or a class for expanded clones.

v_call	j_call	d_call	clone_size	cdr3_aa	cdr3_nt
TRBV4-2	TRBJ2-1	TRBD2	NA	CASSHVLAGHYNEQFF	TGTGCCAGCAGCCACGTACTAGCGGGGCATTACAATGAGCAGTTCTTC
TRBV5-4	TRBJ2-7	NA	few	CASSLSGAMGQYF	TGTGCCAGCAGCTTGTCTGGGGCTATGGGGCAGTACTTC
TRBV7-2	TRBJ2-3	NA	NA	CASSLRWEPSTDTQYF	TGTGCCAGCAGCCTACGCTGGGAACCTAGCACAGATACGCAGTATTTT
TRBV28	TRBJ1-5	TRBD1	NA	CASAFEQGAQPQHF	TGTGCCAGCGCCTTTGAACAGGGGGCTCAGCCCCAGCATTTT
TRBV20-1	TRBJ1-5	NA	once	CSARGETESQPQHF	TGCAGTGCTAGAGGGGAGACCGAGAGTCAGCCCCAGCATTTT
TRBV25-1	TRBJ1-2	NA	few	CASSEMTGYGYTF	TGTGCCAGCAGTGAAATGACAGGATATGGCTACACCTTC
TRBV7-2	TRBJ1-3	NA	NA	CASSLSGHFRNTIYF	TGTGCCAGCAGCTTGTCAGGGCACTTTCGAAACACCATATATTTT
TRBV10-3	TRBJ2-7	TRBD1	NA	CAISKDRDYEQYF	TGTGCCATCAGTAAAGACAGGGACTACGAGCAGTACTTC
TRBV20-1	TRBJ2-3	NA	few	CSGGFRSTDTQYF	TGCAGTGGGGGGTTCCGTAGCACAGATACGCAGTATTTT
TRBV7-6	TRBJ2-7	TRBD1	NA	CASSPRTGIYEQYF	TGTGCCAGCAGCCCTAGGACAGGGATCTACGAGCAGTACTTC
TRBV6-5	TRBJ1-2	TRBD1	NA	CASSYGTGVGYTF	TGTGCCAGCAGTTACGGGACAGGGGTTGGCTACACCTTC
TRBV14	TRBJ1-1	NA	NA	CASSPPVLTRAAFF	TGTGCCAGCAGCCCCCCCGTCCTGACGAGGGCAGCTTTCTTT
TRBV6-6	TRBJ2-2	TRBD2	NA	CASSYEKGLAGVTGELFF	TGTGCCAGCAGTTACGAAAAAGGACTAGCGGGCGTCACCGGGGAGCTGTTTTTT
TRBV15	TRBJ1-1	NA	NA	CATSRDESREAFF	TGTGCCACCAGCAGAGATGAGTCCCGTGAAGCTTTCTTT
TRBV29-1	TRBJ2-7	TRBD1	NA	CSARTGNIYEQYF	TGCAGCGCCAGGACAGGGAACATCTACGAGCAGTACTTC
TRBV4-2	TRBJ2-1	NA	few	CASSQGEGSSYNEQFF	TGTGCCAGCAGCCAAGGGGAAGGGAGCTCCTACAATGAGCAGTTCTTC
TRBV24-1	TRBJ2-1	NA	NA	CATSDPLDESSYNEQFF	TGTGCCACCAGTGATCCCCTGGACGAGAGCTCCTACAATGAGCAGTTCTTC
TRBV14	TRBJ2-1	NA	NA	CASSQSSRGEQFF	TGTGCCAGCAGCCAATCCTCCCGTGGGGAGCAGTTCTTC
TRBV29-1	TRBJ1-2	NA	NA	CSVEDGDHYGYTF	TGCAGCGTTGAAGATGGGGACCACTATGGCTACACCTTC
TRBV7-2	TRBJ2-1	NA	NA	CASSLLGDDYNEQFF	TGTGCCAGCAGCCTCTTAGGGGACGATTACAATGAGCAGTTCTTC
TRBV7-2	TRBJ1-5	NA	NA	CASSSSGSSYSNQPQHF	TGTGCCAGCAGCTCATCAGGGTCCTCCTATAGCAATCAGCCCCAGCATTTT